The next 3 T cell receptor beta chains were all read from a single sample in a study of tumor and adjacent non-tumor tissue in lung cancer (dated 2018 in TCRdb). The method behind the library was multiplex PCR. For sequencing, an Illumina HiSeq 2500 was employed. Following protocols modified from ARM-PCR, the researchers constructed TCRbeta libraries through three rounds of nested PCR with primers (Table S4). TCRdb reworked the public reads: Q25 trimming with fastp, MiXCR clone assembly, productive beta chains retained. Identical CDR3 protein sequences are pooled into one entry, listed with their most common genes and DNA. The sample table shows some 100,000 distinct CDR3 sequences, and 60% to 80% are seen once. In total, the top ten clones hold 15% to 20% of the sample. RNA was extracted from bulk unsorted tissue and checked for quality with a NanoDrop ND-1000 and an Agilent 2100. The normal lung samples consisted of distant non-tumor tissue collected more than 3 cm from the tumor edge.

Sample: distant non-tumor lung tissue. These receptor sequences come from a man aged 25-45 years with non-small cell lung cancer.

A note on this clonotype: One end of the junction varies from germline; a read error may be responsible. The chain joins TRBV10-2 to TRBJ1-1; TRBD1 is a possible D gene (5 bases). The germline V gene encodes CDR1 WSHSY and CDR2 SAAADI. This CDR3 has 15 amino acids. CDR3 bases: TGCGCCAGCAAGGACTCGGGACCCCGGAACACTGAAGCTCTCTTT. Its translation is CASKDSGPRNTEALF.

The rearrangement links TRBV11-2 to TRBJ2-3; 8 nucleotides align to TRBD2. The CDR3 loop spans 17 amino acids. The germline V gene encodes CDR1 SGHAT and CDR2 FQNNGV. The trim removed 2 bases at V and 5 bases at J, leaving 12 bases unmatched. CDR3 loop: CASSLSITGGPRDTQYF. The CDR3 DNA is TGTGCCAGCAGCTTATCCATAACGGGAGGGCCGAGAGATACGCAGTATTTT.

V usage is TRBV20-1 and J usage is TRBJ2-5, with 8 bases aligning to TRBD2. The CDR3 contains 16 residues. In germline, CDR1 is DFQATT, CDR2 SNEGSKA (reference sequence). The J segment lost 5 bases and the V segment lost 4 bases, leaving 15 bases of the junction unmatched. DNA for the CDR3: TGCAGTGCTAAGGGCGTCCCAGCGGGGGACGTGGAGACCCAGTACTTC. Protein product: CSAKGVPAGDVETQYF.